Listed below are T cell receptor beta chains from one sample, sequenced in a study of T-cell reconstitution after alpha-beta-depleted transplantation in children. Each CDR3 protein gets one entry after TCRdb re-called the PCR reads with MiXCR. The sample lists some 600,000 distinct CDR3 sequences; 10% to 15% were seen once. This sample comprised PBMCs, mostly from graft donor cells, obtained 360 days after TCRalphabeta/CD19-depleted stem cell transplant. These receptors were taken from a male patient between 5 and 17 years old who had a stem cell transplant for acute myeloid leukemia, so the T cells may come from the graft donor. The CDR3 runs from the conserved cysteine through the conserved F or W. A D gene is named only where the DNA matches it firmly. Some rows have no size entry. The others give once, few or many, or a class for an expanded clone.

j_gene | len | d_gene | abundance | v_gene | CDR3aa | CDR3nt
TRBJ2-2 | 14 | - | - | TRBV14 | CASSQDWLRGMVFF | TGTGCCAGCAGCCAAGATTGGTTGAGAGGGATGGTGTTTTTT
TRBJ1-1 | 15 | - | - | TRBV7-2 | CASSPVPGTHNEAFF | TGTGCCAGCAGCCCCGTACCGGGAACTCATAATGAAGCTTTCTTT
TRBJ2-1 | 14 | - | few | TRBV7-8 | CASKRGSSYNEQFF | TGTGCCAGCAAACGGGGAAGCTCCTACAATGAGCAGTTCTTC
TRBJ1-5 | 15 | TRBD1 | few | TRBV20-1 | CSARNRQGAYQPQHF | TGCAGTGCTAGGAACCGTCAGGGGGCCTATCAGCCCCAGCATTTT
TRBJ2-7 | 14 | TRBD1 | - | TRBV24-1 | CATSGTGPTYEQYF | TGTGCCACGAGCGGGACAGGGCCGACCTACGAGCAGTACTTC
TRBJ2-7 | 13 | - | many | TRBV21-1 | CARLAGPSYEQYF | TGTGCCAGATTAGCAGGACCCTCCTACGAGCAGTACTTC
TRBJ1-1 | 16 | - | - | TRBV14 | CASSQRGRLLNTEAFF | TGTGCCAGCAGCCAGAGGGGGAGACTCTTGAACACTGAAGCTTTCTTT
TRBJ2-2 | 15 | TRBD2 | few | TRBV27 | CASSLWTSGRVKLFF | TGTGCCAGCAGTCTGTGGACTAGCGGGAGGGTGAAGCTGTTTTTT
TRBJ2-7 | 16 | - | few | TRBV14 | CASSQDHRRSPYEQYF | TGTGCCAGCAGCCAAGATCACCGGAGATCGCCCTACGAGCAGTACTTC
TRBJ2-1 | 14 | - | - | TRBV27 | CASSPSGPHNEQFF | TGTGCCAGCAGTCCAAGCGGGCCACACAATGAGCAGTTCTTC
TRBJ2-1 | 8 | - | - | TRBV30 | CAWSEQFF | TGTGCCTGGAGTGAGCAGTTCTTC
TRBJ1-5 | 12 | - | - | TRBV20-1 | CSARATGQPQHF | TGCAGTGCTAGGGCTACGGGTCAGCCCCAGCATTTT
TRBJ2-1 | 17 | - | - | TRBV27 | CASSFPVSTGAYNEQFF | TGTGCCAGCAGTTTTCCCGTGTCGACTGGCGCCTACAATGAGCAGTTCTTC
TRBJ2-6 | 16 | - | once | TRBV4-3 | CASSQGEITGANVLTF | TGCGCCAGCAGCCAAGGAGAGATCACTGGGGCCAACGTCCTGACTTTC
TRBJ1-2 | 15 | - | - | TRBV28 | CASSLWREPNYGYTF | TGTGCCAGCAGTTTATGGAGAGAGCCTAACTATGGCTACACCTTC
TRBJ2-7 | 12 | - | many | TRBV29-1 | CSVETLDYEQYF | TGCAGCGTTGAAACACTTGACTACGAGCAGTACTTC
TRBJ2-1 | 15 | TRBD2 | few | TRBV27 | CASSLPRREPHEQFF | TGTGCCAGCAGTTTACCAAGGCGGGAGCCACATGAGCAGTTCTTC
TRBJ2-3 | 12 | - | few | TRBV19 | CASSMDTDTQYF | TGTGCCAGTAGTATGGACACAGATACGCAGTATTTT
TRBJ1-2 | 16 | - | many | TRBV28 | CASSQTSRFSNYGYTF | TGTGCCAGCAGCCAGACCAGCAGGTTCTCTAACTATGGCTACACCTTC
TRBJ2-7 | 15 | - | few | TRBV29-1 | CSVEERGRGTYEQYF | TGCAGCGTTGAAGAACGGGGGCGCGGGACCTACGAGCAGTACTTC
TRBJ2-3 | 14 | TRBD1 | many | TRBV20-1 | CSARMTGDTDTQYF | TGCAGTGCTAGAATGACAGGGGACACAGATACGCAGTATTTT
TRBJ2-5 | 17 | - | - | TRBV2 | CASSEKPGTLEKETQYF | TGTGCCAGCAGTGAGAAACCCGGGACTCTGGAGAAAGAGACCCAGTACTTC